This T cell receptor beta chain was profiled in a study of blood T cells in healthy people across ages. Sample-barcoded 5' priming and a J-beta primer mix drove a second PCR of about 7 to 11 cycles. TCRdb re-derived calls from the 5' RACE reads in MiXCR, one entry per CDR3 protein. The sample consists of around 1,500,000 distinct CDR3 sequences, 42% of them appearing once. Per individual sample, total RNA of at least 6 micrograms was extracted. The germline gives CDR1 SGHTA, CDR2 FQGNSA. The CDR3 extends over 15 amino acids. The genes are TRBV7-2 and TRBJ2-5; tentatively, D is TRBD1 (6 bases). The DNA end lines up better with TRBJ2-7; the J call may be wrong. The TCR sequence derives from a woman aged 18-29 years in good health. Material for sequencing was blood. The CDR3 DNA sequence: TGTGCCAGCAGCTTGAGTACAGGGCGACCCTACGAGCAGTACTTC. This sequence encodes CASSLSTGRPYEQYF.